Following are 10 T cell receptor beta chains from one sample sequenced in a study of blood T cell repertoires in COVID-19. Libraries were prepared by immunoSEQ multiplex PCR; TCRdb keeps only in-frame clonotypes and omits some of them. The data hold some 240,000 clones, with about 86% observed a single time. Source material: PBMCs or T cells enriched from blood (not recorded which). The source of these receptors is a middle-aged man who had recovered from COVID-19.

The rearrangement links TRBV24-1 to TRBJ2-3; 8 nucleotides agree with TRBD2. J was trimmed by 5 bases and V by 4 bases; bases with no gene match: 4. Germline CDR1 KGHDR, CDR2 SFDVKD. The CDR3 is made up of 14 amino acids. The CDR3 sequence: CATSDPGTRDTQYF. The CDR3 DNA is TGTGCCACCAGTGACCCCGGGACTAGAGATACGCAGTATTTT.

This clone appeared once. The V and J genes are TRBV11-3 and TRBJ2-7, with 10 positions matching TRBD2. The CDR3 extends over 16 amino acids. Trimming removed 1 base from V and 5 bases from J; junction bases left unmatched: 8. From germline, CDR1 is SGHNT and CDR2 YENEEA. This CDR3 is CASSLGPGSGRNEQYF. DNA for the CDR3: TGTGCCAGCAGCTTAGGGCCGGGTAGCGGGAGGAACGAGCAGTACTTC.

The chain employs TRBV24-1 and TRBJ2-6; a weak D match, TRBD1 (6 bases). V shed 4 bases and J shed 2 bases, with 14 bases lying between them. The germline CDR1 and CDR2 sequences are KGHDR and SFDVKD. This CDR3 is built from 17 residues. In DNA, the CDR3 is TGTGCCACCAGTGACAATACAGGGAACCCTGGGGCCAACGTCCTGACTTTC. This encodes CATSDNTGNPGANVLTF.

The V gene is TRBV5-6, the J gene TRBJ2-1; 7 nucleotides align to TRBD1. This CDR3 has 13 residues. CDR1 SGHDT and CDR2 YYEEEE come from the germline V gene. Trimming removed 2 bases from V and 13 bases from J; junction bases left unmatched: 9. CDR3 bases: TGTGCCAGCAGCTTCGGTAGGGGGCTCTCTCAGTTCTTC. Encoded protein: CASSFGRGLSQFF.

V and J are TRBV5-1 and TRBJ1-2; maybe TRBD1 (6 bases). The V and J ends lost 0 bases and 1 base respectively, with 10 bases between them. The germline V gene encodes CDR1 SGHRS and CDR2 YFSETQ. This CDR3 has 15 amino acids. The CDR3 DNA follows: TGCGCCAGCAGCTTGGCTGAGGGGGTTAACTATGGCTACACCTTC. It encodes CASSLAEGVNYGYTF.

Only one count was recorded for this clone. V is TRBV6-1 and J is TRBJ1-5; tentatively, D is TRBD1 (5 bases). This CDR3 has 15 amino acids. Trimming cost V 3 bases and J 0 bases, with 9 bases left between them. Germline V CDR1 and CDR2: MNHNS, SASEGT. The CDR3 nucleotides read TGTGCCAGCAGTGAGGCCAGGGTTAGCAATCAGCCCCAGCATTTT. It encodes CASSEARVSNQPQHF.

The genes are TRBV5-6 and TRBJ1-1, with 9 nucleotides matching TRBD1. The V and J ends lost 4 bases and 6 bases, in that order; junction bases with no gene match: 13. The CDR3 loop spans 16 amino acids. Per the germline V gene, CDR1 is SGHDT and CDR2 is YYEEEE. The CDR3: CASSLGQGLIGPEAFF. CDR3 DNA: TGTGCCAGCAGCCTGGGACAGGGCTTGATTGGTCCTGAAGCTTTCTTT.

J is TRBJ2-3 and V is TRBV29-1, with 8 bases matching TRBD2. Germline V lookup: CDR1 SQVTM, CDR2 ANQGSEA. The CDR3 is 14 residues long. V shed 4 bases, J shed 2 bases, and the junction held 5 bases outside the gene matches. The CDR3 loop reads CSVGPGGHTDTQYF. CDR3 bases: TGCAGCGTTGGGCCGGGGGGGCACACAGATACGCAGTATTTT.

In DNA, the CDR3 is TGTGCCAGCAGCTCCGTCCGCGATTCACCCCTCCACTTT. Translation: CASSSVRDSPLHF. The chain links TRBV11-2 to TRBJ1-6; D remains unclear. Trimming took 4 bases from V and 8 from J, leaving 9 bases between them. The CDR3 is 13 residues long. Germline CDR1 and CDR2: SGHAT and FQNNGV.

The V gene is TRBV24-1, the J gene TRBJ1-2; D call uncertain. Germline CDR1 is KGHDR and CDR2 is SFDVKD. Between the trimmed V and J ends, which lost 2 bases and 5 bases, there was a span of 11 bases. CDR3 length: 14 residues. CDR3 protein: CATSDSGTPYGYTF. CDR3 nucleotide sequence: TGTGCCACCAGTGATTCGGGAACTCCTTATGGCTACACCTTC.